Sequencing of this T cell receptor (beta chain) was carried out in a study of blood T cell repertoires in COVID-19. Study details: Italy, Spain and the United States were the sources of the convalescent and acute COVID-19 samples. PBMCs, B-cell-depleted T cells, or T cells provided the cDNA or gDNA that made up the material.

Authors' data handling: Counts of nucleated cells, estimated from reference gene primer amplification, were obtained. Clones were sequenced by immunoSEQ multiplex PCR, and TCRdb holds only the in-frame ones, with some missing. That table supplies the V and J calls and clone size; D and trimming were determined from the DNA. The data show fewer than 85,000 clones, with roughly 91% seen just once and around 0.97% held by the top ten. The sequencing input was peripheral blood. This TCR was recovered from a woman aged 50 to 60 in a cohort sampled during active COVID-19.

CDR3 nucleotides: TGTGCCAGCAGCCTTCAAGTCACATTGAACACCGGGGAGCTGTTTTTT. Its protein is CASSLQVTLNTGELFF. This sequence joins TRBV28 and TRBJ2-2; no definite D call. The CDR3 consists of 16 residues. Germline lookup yields CDR1 MDHEN and CDR2 SYDVKM. Trimming pared 6 bases from V and 1 base from J, leaving 15 bases between.